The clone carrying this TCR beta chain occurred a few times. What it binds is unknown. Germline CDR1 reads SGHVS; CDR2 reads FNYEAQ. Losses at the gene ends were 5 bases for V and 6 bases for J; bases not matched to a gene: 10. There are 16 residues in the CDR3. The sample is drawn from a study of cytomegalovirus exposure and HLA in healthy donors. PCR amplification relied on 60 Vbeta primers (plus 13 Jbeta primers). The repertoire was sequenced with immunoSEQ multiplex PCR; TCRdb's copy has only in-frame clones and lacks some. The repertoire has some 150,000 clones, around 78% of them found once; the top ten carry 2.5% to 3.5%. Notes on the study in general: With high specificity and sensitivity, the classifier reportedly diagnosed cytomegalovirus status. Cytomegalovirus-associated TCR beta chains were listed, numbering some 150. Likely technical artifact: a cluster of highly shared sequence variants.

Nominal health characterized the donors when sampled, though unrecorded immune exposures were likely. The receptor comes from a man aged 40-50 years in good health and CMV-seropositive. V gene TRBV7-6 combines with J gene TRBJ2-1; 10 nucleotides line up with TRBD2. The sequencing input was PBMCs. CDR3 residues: CASSPLDSGRANEQFF. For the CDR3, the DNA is TGTGCCAGCAGCCCACTGGACAGCGGGAGGGCCAATGAGCAGTTCTTC.